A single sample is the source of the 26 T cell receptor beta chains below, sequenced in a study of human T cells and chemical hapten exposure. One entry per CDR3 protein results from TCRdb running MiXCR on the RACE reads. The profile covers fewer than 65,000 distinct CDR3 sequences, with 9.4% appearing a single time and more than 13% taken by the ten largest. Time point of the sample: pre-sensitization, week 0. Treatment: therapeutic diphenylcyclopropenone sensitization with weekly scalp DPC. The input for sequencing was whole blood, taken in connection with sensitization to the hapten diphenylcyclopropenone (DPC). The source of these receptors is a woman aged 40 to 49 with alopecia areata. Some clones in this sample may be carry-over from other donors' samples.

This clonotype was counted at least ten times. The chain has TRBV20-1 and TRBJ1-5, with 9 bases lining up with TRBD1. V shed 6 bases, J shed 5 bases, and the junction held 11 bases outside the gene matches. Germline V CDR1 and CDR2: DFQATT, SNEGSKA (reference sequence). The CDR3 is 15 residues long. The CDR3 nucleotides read TGCAGTGCAACAGGGGGCGGTGGAAAAGATCAGCCCCAGCATTTT. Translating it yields CSATGGGGKDQPQHF.

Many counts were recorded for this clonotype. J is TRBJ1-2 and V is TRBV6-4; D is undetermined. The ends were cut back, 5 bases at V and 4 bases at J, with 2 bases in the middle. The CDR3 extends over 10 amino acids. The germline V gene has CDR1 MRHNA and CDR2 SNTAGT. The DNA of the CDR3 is TGTGCCAGCAGTTTCTATGGCTACACCTTC. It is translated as CASSFYGYTF.

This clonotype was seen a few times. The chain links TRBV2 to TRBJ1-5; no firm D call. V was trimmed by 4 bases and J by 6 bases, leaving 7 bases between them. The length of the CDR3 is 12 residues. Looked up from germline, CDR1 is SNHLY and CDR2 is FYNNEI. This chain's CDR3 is CASSGGAQPQHF. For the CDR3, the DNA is TGTGCCAGCAGTGGGGGTGCTCAGCCCCAGCATTTT.

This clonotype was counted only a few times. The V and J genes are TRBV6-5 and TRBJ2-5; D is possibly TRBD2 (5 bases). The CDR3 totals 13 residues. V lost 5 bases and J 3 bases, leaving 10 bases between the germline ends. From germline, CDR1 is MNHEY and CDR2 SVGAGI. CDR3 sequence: CASSRTPKETQYF. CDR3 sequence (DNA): TGTGCCAGCAGTAGGACTCCCAAAGAGACCCAGTACTTC.

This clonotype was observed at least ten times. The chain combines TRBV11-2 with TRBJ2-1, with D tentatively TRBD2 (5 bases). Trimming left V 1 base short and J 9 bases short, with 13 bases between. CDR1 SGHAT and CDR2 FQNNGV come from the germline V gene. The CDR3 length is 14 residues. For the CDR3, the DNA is TGTGCCAGCAGCTTAGTCGGGAATCGGCGTGAGCAGTTCTTC. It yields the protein CASSLVGNRREQFF.

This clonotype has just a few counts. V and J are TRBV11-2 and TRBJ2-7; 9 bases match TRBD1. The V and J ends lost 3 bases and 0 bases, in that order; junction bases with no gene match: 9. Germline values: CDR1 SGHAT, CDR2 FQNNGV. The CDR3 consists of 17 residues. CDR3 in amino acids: CASSLGTGGPSSYEQYF. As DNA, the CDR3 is TGTGCCAGCAGCTTGGGAACAGGGGGCCCTAGCTCCTACGAGCAGTACTTC.

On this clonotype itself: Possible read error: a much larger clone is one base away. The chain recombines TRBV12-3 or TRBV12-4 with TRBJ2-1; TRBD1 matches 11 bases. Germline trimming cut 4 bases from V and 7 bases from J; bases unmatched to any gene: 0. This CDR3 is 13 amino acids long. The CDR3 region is CASSWDRGNEQFF. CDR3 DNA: TGTGCCAGCAGTTGGGACAGGGGGAATGAGCAGTTCTTC.

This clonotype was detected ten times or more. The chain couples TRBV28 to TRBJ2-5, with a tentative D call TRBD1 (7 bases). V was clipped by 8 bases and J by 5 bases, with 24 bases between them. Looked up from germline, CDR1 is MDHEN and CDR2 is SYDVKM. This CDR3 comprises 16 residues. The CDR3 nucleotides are TGTGCCAGCGACGAATCCCTAGGAGGGGGCAAGGAGACCCAGTACTTC. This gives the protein CASDESLGGGKETQYF.

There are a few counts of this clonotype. The CDR3 DNA is TGTGCCAGCAGCTCCGGGAAGAATGGCTACACCTTC. It is translated as CASSSGKNGYTF. V and J are TRBV13 and TRBJ1-2; D remains ambiguous. Germline CDR1 is PRHDT and CDR2 is FYEKMQ (reference sequence). With 4 bases removed from V and 6 bases from J, the gap between germline ends came to 9 bases. This CDR3 contains 12 residues. Filled out from reference TRBV13 and TRBJ1-2, the complete variable domain reads AAGVIQSPRHLIKEKRETATLKCYPIPRHDTVYWYQQGPGQDPQFLISFYEKMQSDKGSIPDRFSAQQFSDYHSELNMSSLELGDSALYFCASSSGKNGYTFGSGTRLTVV.

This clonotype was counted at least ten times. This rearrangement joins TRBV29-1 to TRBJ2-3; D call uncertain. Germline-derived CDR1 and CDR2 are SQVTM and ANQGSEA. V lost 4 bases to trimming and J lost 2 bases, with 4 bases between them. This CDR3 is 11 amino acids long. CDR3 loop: CSVGATDTQYF. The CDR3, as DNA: TGCAGCGTTGGAGCCACAGATACGCAGTATTTT.

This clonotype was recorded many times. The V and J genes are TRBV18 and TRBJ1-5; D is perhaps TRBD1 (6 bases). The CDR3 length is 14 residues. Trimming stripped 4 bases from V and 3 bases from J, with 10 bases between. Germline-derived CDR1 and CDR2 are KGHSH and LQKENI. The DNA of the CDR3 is TGTGCCAGCTCACAAAGGGGGGACAATCAGCCCCAGCATTTT. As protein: CASSQRGDNQPQHF.

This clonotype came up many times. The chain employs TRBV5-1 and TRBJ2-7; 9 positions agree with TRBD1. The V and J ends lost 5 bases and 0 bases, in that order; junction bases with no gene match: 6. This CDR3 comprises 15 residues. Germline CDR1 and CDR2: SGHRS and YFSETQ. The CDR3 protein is CASRYSGQGSYEQYF. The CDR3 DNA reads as TGCGCCAGCAGATACTCGGGACAGGGCTCCTACGAGCAGTACTTC.

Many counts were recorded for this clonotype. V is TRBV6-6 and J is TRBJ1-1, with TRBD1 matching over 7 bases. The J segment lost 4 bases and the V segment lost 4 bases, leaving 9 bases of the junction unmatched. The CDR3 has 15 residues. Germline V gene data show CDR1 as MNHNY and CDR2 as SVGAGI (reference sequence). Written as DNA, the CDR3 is TGTGCCAGCAGTTCAGGGGAAGCAGGGGGCACTGAAGCTTTCTTT. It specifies CASSSGEAGGTEAFF.

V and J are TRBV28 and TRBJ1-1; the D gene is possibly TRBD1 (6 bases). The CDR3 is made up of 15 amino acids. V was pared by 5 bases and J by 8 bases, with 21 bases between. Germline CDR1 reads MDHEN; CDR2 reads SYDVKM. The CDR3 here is CASSPPRGRGGEAFF. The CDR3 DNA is TGTGCCAGCAGTCCACCCCGGGGGCGCGGAGGAGAAGCTTTCTTT.

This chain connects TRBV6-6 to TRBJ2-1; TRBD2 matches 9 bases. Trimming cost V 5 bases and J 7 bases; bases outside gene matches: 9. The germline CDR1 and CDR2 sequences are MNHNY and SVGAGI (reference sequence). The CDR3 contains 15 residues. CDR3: CASSPGLASDNEQFF. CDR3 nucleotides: TGTGCCAGCAGTCCGGGACTAGCAAGTGATAATGAGCAGTTCTTC.

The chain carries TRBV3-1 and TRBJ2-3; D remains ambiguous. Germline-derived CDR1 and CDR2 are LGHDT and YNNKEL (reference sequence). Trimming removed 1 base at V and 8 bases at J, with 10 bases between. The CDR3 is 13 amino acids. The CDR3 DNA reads TGTGCCAGCAGCCAAGGGTTTCCGGGTACGCAGTATTTT. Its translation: CASSQGFPGTQYF.

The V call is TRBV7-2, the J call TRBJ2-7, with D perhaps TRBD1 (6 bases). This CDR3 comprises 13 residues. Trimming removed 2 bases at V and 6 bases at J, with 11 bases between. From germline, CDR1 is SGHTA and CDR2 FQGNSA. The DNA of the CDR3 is TGTGCCAGCAGCTTAATGGGGGCTGGCGAGCAGTACTTC. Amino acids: CASSLMGAGEQYF.

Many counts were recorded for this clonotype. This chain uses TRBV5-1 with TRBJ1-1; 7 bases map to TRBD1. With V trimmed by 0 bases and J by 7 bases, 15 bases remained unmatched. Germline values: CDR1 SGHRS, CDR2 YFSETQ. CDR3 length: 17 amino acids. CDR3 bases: TGCGCCAGCAGCTTGGGAGGCCAGACAGGGAATCAGGGTGAAGCTTTCTTT. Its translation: CASSLGGQTGNQGEAFF.

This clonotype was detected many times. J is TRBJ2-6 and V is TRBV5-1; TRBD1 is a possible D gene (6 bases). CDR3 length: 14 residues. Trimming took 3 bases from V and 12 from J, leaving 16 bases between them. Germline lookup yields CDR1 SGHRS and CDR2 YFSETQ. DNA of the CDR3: TGCGCCAGCAGCTGGGGGCCCCCTCCCGGCGTCCTGACTTTC. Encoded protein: CASSWGPPPGVLTF.

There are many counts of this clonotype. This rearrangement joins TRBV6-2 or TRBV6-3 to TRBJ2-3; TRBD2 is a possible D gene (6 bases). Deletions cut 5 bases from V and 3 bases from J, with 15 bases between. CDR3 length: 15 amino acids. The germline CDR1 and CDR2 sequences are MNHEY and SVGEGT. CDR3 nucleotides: TGTGCCAGCAGTCGCATACTGCGGGGAACAGATACGCAGTATTTT. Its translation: CASSRILRGTDTQYF.

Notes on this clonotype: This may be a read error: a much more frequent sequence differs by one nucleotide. The CDR3: CSAVAGGLADAQYF. CDR3 sequence (DNA): TGCAGTGCTGTAGCGGGGGGGCTGGCAGATGCGCAGTATTTT. This chain uses TRBV20-1 with TRBJ2-3, with 11 bases matching TRBD2. This CDR3 has 14 residues. Germline-derived CDR1 and CDR2 are DFQATT and SNEGSKA (reference sequence).

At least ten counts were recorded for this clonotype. CDR3 in amino acids: CASSQSGGGANEQFF. Written as DNA, the CDR3 is TGTGCCAGCAGCCAGAGCGGCGGGGGGGCAAATGAGCAGTTCTTC. V is TRBV14 and J is TRBJ2-1, with 9 bases fitting TRBD2. V lost 3 bases to trimming and J lost 7 bases; unmatched junction nucleotides: 7. This CDR3 region has 15 residues. Germline CDR1 reads SGHDN; CDR2 reads FVKESK.

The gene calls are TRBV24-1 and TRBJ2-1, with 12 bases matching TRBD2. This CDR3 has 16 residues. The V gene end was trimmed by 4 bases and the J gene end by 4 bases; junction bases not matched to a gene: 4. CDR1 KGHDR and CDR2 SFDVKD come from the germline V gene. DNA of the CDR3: TGTGCCACCAGTGACTCTAGCGGGGGGGAGTACAATGAGCAGTTCTTC. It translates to CATSDSSGGEYNEQFF.

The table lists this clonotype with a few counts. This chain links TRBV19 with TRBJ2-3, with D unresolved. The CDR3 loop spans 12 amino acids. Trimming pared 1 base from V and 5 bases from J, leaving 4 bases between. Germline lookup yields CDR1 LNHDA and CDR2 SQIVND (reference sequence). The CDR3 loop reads CASSIVGDTQYF. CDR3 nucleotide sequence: TGTGCCAGTAGTATAGTGGGAGATACGCAGTATTTT.

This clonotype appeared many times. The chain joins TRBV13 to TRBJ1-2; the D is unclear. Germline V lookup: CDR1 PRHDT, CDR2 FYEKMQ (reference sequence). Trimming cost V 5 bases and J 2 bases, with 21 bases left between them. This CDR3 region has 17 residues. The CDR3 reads CASSLSSDLLLNYGYTF. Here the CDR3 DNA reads TGTGCCAGCAGCCTCTCATCAGACCTACTCCTCAACTATGGCTACACCTTC.

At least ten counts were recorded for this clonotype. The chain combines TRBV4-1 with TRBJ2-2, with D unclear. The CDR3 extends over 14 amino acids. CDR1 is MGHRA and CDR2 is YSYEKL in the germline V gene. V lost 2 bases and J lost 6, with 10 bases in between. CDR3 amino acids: CASSQLLFAGELFF. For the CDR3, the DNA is TGCGCCAGCAGCCAACTTTTGTTCGCCGGGGAGCTGTTTTTT.